These 21 T cell receptor beta chains were all obtained from the same sample, sequenced in a study of shared clonotypes between healthy human individuals. Libraries were prepared by immunoSEQ multiplex PCR; TCRdb keeps only in-frame clonotypes and omits some of them. Among 2 million to 3 million clones listed, 93% were seen once. The sequencing sample was made of naive CD4+ T cells from PBMCs. Subset reported: CD45RA+ positively selected. These receptors came from a man aged 18 to 30 in good health. Some clones in this sample may be carry-over from other donors' samples.

The chain employs TRBV21-1 and TRBJ2-2; no DNA check was done on the table's D call, TRBD1. TRBV21-1 is tagged as a pseudogene. The CDR3 extends over 14 amino acids. In nucleotides, the CDR3 is TGTGCCAGCGCCCAGCCAGGGGCCACCGGGGAGCTGTTTTTT. Translated, it gives CASAQPGATGELFF.

This chain connects TRBV5-4 to TRBJ2-2; TRBD2 might be the D (6 bases). Germline-derived CDR1 and CDR2 are SGHNT and YYREEE (reference sequence). The CDR3 has 16 amino acids. Trimming took off 0 bases at V and 0 bases at J, with 9 bases between the two ends. CDR3 in amino acids: CASSLGTTPNTGELFF. CDR3 sequence (DNA): TGTGCCAGCAGCTTGGGGACTACCCCGAACACCGGGGAGCTGTTTTTT.

The chain has TRBV5-8 and TRBJ2-1, with TRBD2 identical over 15 bases. Germline CDR1 is SGHTS and CDR2 is YDEGEE. J gave up 7 bases and V 1 base, and 9 bases lay outside the gene matches. The CDR3 loop spans 18 amino acids. The CDR3 is CASSLPSGLAGGSNEQFF. In DNA, the CDR3 is TGTGCCAGCAGCTTGCCCTCCGGACTAGCGGGAGGGTCGAATGAGCAGTTCTTC.

This clone came up once. This chain uses TRBV14 with TRBJ2-7, with TRBD2 matching over 8 bases. The length of the CDR3 is 15 residues. CDR1 is SGHDN and CDR2 is FVKESK in the germline V gene. V trimming: 1 base; J trimming: 2 bases; junction bases outside the gene matches: 4. CDR3 loop: CASSQVAGLTYEQYF. The CDR3 DNA is TGTGCCAGCAGCCAAGTAGCGGGACTCACCTACGAGCAGTACTTC.

The rearrangement links TRBV5-4 to TRBJ1-1; the D is unclear. Trimming cost V 4 bases and J 4 bases, with 14 bases left between them. Germline CDR1 and CDR2: SGHNT and YYREEE (reference sequence). The CDR3 has 14 amino acids. The DNA for the CDR3 is TGTGCCAGCAGCCGATTTGGCTCGGGCACTGAAGCTTTCTTT. Its translation is CASSRFGSGTEAFF.

The chain links TRBV6-1 to TRBJ1-2; 7 bases agree with TRBD1. Germline CDR1 MNHNS, CDR2 SASEGT. There are 17 residues in the CDR3. Trimming at V came to 1 base and at J to 8 bases, leaving 16 bases not matched to a gene. The CDR3 DNA is TGTGCCAGCAGTGAAGTTGTCGGTAAAAACAGGGGAGGGGGCTACACCTTC. This codes for CASSEVVGKNRGGGYTF.

The rearrangement links TRBV5-8 to TRBJ2-1; 13 bases match TRBD2. CDR3 length: 18 residues. J gave up 4 bases and V 2 bases, and 9 bases lay outside the gene matches. Germline V gene data show CDR1 as SGHTS and CDR2 as YDEGEE. CDR3 nucleotide sequence: TGTGCCAGCAGCTTACTAGCGGGAGGGCCGTTCGTGTACAATGAGCAGTTCTTC. It codes for CASSLLAGGPFVYNEQFF.

The J gene is TRBJ2-5, the V gene TRBV2, with a possible D match to TRBD2 (6 bases). The germline CDR1 and CDR2 sequences are SNHLY and FYNNEI. Trimming stripped 6 bases from V and 5 bases from J, with 16 bases between. CDR3 length equals 14 residues. The CDR3 loop reads CASSRRVGGETQYF. CDR3 bases: TGTGCCAGCAGCCGCCGGGTAGGAGGGGAGACCCAGTACTTC. The entire variable domain, with the rest obtained from reference TRBV2 and TRBJ2-5, is as follows: EPEVTQTPSHQVTQMGQEVILRCVPISNHLYFYWYRQILGQKVEFLVSFYNNEISEKSEIFDDQFSVERPDGSNFTLKIRSTKLEDSAMYFCASSRRVGGETQYFGPGTRLLVL.

For this clone: Other DNA sequences within the sample encode an identical CDR3. V usage is TRBV19 and J usage is TRBJ2-5; D not resolved. The V end was cut by 1 base, the J end by 2 bases, with 5 bases between. From germline, CDR1 is LNHDA and CDR2 SQIVND (reference sequence). The length of the CDR3 is 13 residues. Here the CDR3 reads CASSIGRQETQYF. The CDR3 DNA reads TGTGCCAGTAGTATAGGCAGGCAAGAGACCCAGTACTTC.

J is TRBJ2-1 and V is TRBV9, with unresolved D. Germline CDR1 is SGDLS and CDR2 is YYNGEE. The CDR3 runs to 13 residues. V shed 1 base and J shed 6 bases, with 8 bases lying between them. The CDR3 region is CASSVSVANEQFF. CDR3 sequence (DNA): TGTGCCAGCAGCGTAAGTGTAGCCAATGAGCAGTTCTTC.

The CDR3 DNA sequence: TGTGCCCGCCGGACGGATCCAGACACTGAAGCTTTCTTT. It specifies CARRTDPDTEAFF. V gene TRBV30 combines with J gene TRBJ1-1; D is ambiguous. The CDR3 sequence is 13 residues long. The germline CDR1 and CDR2 sequences are GTSNPN and SVGIG (reference sequence). V lost 8 bases and J 3 bases, leaving 16 bases between the germline ends.

Remarks on this clone: A read error may account for a junction end that differs from germline. J is TRBJ2-2 and V is TRBV11-2, with D perhaps assigned TRBD1 or TRBD2 (6 bases each). This CDR3 spans 16 amino acids. Germline V gives CDR1 SGHAT, CDR2 FQNNGV. As DNA, the CDR3 is TGTGCCAGCAGCGTAGAAGGGGGGTTCGACACCGGGGAGCTGTTTTTT. Translation gives CASSVEGGFDTGELFF. Complete variable domain (other parts from reference TRBV11-2 and TRBJ2-2): EAGVAQSPRYKIIEKRQSVAFWCNPISGHATLYWYQQILGQGPKLLIQFQNNGVVDDSQLPKDRFSAERLKGVDSTLKIQPAKLEDSAVYLCASSVEGGFDTGELFFGEGSRLTVL.

The V gene is TRBV5-4, the J gene TRBJ2-2; 7 bases are a match to TRBD1. CDR1 and CDR2 (germline): SGHNT, YYREEE (reference sequence). The CDR3 contains 15 residues. J gave up 6 bases and V 6 bases, and 11 bases lay outside the gene matches. CDR3 DNA sequence: TGTGCCAGCACCCGACAGGGAAGGGTGGCCGGGGAGCTGTTTTTT. This translates into CASTRQGRVAGELFF.

This clone was seen a single time. The chain carries TRBV15 and TRBJ2-3; unclear D gene. V lost 0 bases, J lost 5 bases, and 6 bases lay in between. CDR3 length: 13 amino acids. The germline V gene encodes CDR1 LNHNV and CDR2 YYDKDF (reference sequence). In DNA form, the CDR3 reads TGTGCCACCAGCAGAGATTTTAAAGATACGCAGTATTTT. Its translation: CATSRDFKDTQYF.

This clone was seen just once. The chain uses TRBV10-3 and TRBJ1-1; a possible D gene is TRBD1 (5 bases). The V end was cut by 0 bases, the J end by 1 base, with 12 bases between. CDR3 length: 16 residues. Germline CDR1 is ENHRY and CDR2 is SYGVKD. The CDR3 loop reads CAISESKQGKNTEAFF. DNA for the CDR3: TGTGCCATCAGTGAGTCGAAGCAGGGAAAGAACACTGAAGCTTTCTTT.

The rearrangement joins TRBV10-1 to TRBJ2-2, with D possibly matching TRBD1 (6 bases). V was shortened by 8 bases and J by 4 bases, with 11 bases between the two germline ends. Per the germline V gene, CDR1 is WNHNN and CDR2 is SYGVQD (reference sequence). The CDR3 extends over 13 amino acids. The DNA of the CDR3 is TGCGCCAGCTCAGGGGTCCCCACCGGGGAGCTGTTTTTT. Translation gives CASSGVPTGELFF.

The rearrangement joins TRBV27 to TRBJ2-3, with 7 bases aligning to TRBD1. Looked up from germline, CDR1 is MNHEY and CDR2 is SMNVEV (reference sequence). With V trimmed by 2 bases and J by 4 bases, 6 bases remained unmatched. The CDR3 spans 15 residues. CDR3 protein: CASSLVQGSADTQYF. The CDR3, as DNA: TGTGCCAGCAGTTTAGTACAGGGGAGCGCAGATACGCAGTATTTT.

The chain recombines TRBV30 with TRBJ2-5; no definite D call. The CDR3 has 11 residues. The V gene lost 3 bases and the J gene lost 2 bases, with 4 bases spanning the gap. Germline V lookup: CDR1 GTSNPN, CDR2 SVGIG (reference sequence). The CDR3 DNA reads TGTGCCTGGAGCAGGCAAGAGACCCAGTACTTC. Translation gives CAWSRQETQYF. Full variable domain (outside the CDR3, taken from reference TRBV30 and TRBJ2-5): SQTIHQWPATLVQPVGSPLSLECTVEGTSNPNLYWYRQAAGRGLQLLFYSVGIGQISSEVPQNLSASRPQDRQFILSSKKLLLSDSGFYLCAWSRQETQYFGPGTRLLVL.

This clone has only one observation. V and J are TRBV7-2 and TRBJ2-7; D possibly corresponds to TRBD2 (6 bases). Germline V gives CDR1 SGHTA, CDR2 FQGNSA. Between the trimmed V and J ends, which lost 4 bases and 6 bases, there was a span of 19 bases. CDR3 size: 15 residues. CDR3 sequence (DNA): TGTGCCAGCAGCTCCGCCGGGGGTATTAGGTTCGAGCAGTACTTC. Translating gives CASSSAGGIRFEQYF.

The chain combines TRBV6-1 with TRBJ2-3, with TRBD2 matching over 10 bases. Germline CDR1 is MNHNS and CDR2 is SASEGT. Germline trimming cut 7 bases from V and 7 bases from J; bases unmatched to any gene: 5. The CDR3 is 13 residues long. DNA of the CDR3: TGTGCCAGCACACCTAGCGGGAGACATACGCAGTATTTT. Its translation: CASTPSGRHTQYF.

This chain links TRBV18 with TRBJ2-7, with 8 bases identical to TRBD1. V lost 3 bases to trimming and J lost 5 bases; unmatched junction nucleotides: 6. The germline CDR1 and CDR2 sequences are KGHSH and LQKENI. CDR3 length equals 14 residues. The CDR3 coding sequence is TGTGCCAGCTCACCGGCGACAGGGGAGAACGAGCAGTACTTC. Protein product: CASSPATGENEQYF. Using reference TRBV18 and TRBJ2-7 for the parts outside the CDR3, the full variable domain is NAGVMQNPRHLVRRRGQEARLRCSPMKGHSHVYWYRQLPEEGLKFMVYLQKENIIDESGMPKERFSAEFPKEGPSILRIQQVVRGDSAAYFCASSPATGENEQYFGPGTRLTVT.